The sequence of this TCR beta chain was determined in a study of siplizumab effects on memory and regulatory T cells (dated by TCRdb to the late 2010s). Looking at the study overall: The study looked at the effect of siplizumab, an anti-CD2 antibody, on alloreactive T-cell subsets in allogeneic mixed lymphocyte reactions made from human PBMCs.

As to this clone: Its antigen remains undetermined. There are no base qualities to consult, and no much larger clone falls within one base.

General study outcomes and caveats: Among mappable alloreactive CD4+ clones, the Treg-derived fraction averaged around 63% with siplizumab versus 25% to 30% in control reactions. Greater diversity appeared to be present in unstimulated naive T cells than in memory T cells, and a substantial contribution to the alloresponse seemed to be made by naive cells. Roughly 80-97% of proliferating CD4+ or CD8+ clones could not be assigned a naive or memory phenotype. The suppressive function of proliferating Tregs from siplizumab cultures was not functionally confirmed. The cumulative frequency of alloreactive sequences traceable to unstimulated CD4+ memory T cells was significantly reduced by siplizumab. Because sequences at frequencies below about 10^-5 were poorly captured, only a minor fraction of alloreactive clones could be mapped back to unstimulated subsets.

Sorted unstimulated T cells, along with proliferating T cells recovered from mixed lymphocyte reactions, underwent TCRbeta CDR3 sequencing. Fresh whole blood from some ten HLA-typed healthy donors was used as the source from which PBMCs were isolated. To map where alloreactive clones came from, unstimulated CD4+ non-regulatory T cells were FACS-sorted. The library was built by means of the immunoSEQ multiplex PCR assay. Around 94,000 TCR templates per sample were assayed on the deep sequencing platform. Genomic DNA extracted from sorted T cells was used for TCRbeta CDR3 sequencing. The published analysis was carried out like this. The R programming language was used for clonal analysis of TCRbeta CDR3 data. Unstimulated samples were compared with post-reaction CFSE-low samples to define alloreactive CD4+ and CD8+ clones. By matching sequences to the repertoires of sorted unstimulated Treg and non-Treg cells, each alloreactive CD4+ clone was assigned a regulatory or non-regulatory origin. As stored in TCRdb, this immuneACCESS dataset retains in-frame rearrangements with V and J assigned. A fraction of the clones does not appear; measured against another copy, unresolved V genes explain less than half of the discrepancy, and the remainder lacks a known reason. The D gene and trimming were derived from the DNA, and the V and J assignments and clone size from that table. This sample has roughly 120,000 clones in its table, and approximately 94% of those were observed once. Of the sample, around 1.5% is held by the ten largest clones.

Measured from the cysteine to the phenylalanine, the CDR3 is 14 residues long. Of the read, only the CDR3 DNA is kept; its 42 bases are in frame from base 1. The germline V gene sets CDR1 to SGHTA and CDR2 to FQGNSA. V ends up 4 bases short and J 8 bases short, with an unmatched junction base count of 10. In this chain, TRBV7-2 is recombined with TRBJ1-1; the junction holds 7 bases that match TRBD1. Sequenced sample: non-Treg CD4+ T cells sorted from blood. The cell subset or site tag for this specimen amounts to: FACS-sorted unstimulated CD4+ non-regulatory T cells. This receptor was taken from a human donor in good health. The CDR3 region reads CASSSETGQLEAFF. In nucleotide form, the sequence is TGTGCCAGCAGCTCCGAGACAGGGCAGCTAGAAGCTTTCTTT. Extended through the reference TRBV7-2 and TRBJ1-1 proteins, this CDR3 yields the full variable domain: GAGVSQSPSNKVTEKGKDVELRCDPISGHTALYWYRQSLGQGLEFLIYFQGNSAPDKSGLPSDRFSAERTGGSVSTLTIQRTQQEDSAVYLCASSSETGQLEAFFGQGTRLTVV.